This passage covers 5 T cell receptor beta chains from one sample sequenced in a study of T-cell reconstitution after alpha-beta-depleted transplantation in children. Unique molecular identifiers were built into the TCRbeta library. Each CDR3 protein gets one entry after TCRdb re-called the PCR reads with MiXCR. The data contain around 300,000 distinct CDR3 sequences, 9.5% to 13% of them singletons. This sample comprised PBMCs, obtained before TCRalphabeta/CD19-depleted stem cell transplant. The receptor set was obtained from a boy under three years old with acute myeloid leukemia, due to receive a stem cell transplant.

The sample holds many counts of this clonotype. The gene calls are TRBV11-2 and TRBJ2-7; TRBD1 might be the D (6 bases). CDR1 SGHAT and CDR2 FQNNGV come from the germline V gene. Deletions cut 4 bases from V and 3 bases from J, with 19 bases between. The CDR3 is made up of 16 amino acids. This chain's CDR3 is CASSSVTGSFHYEQYF. As DNA, the CDR3 is TGTGCCAGCAGCTCGGTCACAGGGAGCTTCCACTACGAGCAGTACTTC.

This clonotype was counted ten times or more. This chain joins TRBV29-1 and TRBJ1-2; 9 nucleotides agree with TRBD1. With V trimmed by 8 bases and J by 4 bases, 8 bases remained unmatched. In germline, CDR1 is SQVTM, CDR2 ANQGSEA. The CDR3 has 13 amino acids. For the CDR3, the DNA is TGCAGCTTCTCGGGACAGGGAACCTATGGCTACACCTTC. Translation gives CSFSGQGTYGYTF.

The chain carries TRBV9 and TRBJ2-7; D unclear. Trimming took 1 base from V and 3 from J, leaving 8 bases between them. The CDR3 extends over 13 amino acids. Germline V CDR1 and CDR2: SGDLS, YYNGEE. This CDR3 reads CASSVSSNYEQYF. CDR3 bases: TGTGCCAGCAGCGTAAGTAGCAACTACGAGCAGTACTTC.

As regards this clonotype: A much larger clonotype is one base distant, so this may be a read error. The rearrangement uses TRBV10-3 and TRBJ2-1, with D possibly TRBD2 on 7 matching bases. The CDR3 has 15 amino acids. Trimming left V 4 bases short and J 3 bases short, with 13 bases between. CDR1 is ENHRY and CDR2 is SYGVKD in the germline V gene. CDR3 protein: CAISVGGGNYNEQFF. In nucleotides, the CDR3 is TGTGCCATCAGTGTAGGCGGGGGCAACTACAATGAGCAGTTCTTC.

In its sample, this clonotype was seen many times. The chain links TRBV7-2 to TRBJ2-1, with TRBD2 matching over 7 bases. CDR1 is SGHTA, CDR2 FQGNSA, per germline. This CDR3 comprises 14 residues. After removal of 0 bases from V and 6 bases from J, the junction contained 2 bases not matched to a gene. This chain's CDR3 is CASSLAGRANEQFF. CDR3 sequence (DNA): TGTGCCAGCAGCTTAGCGGGGAGGGCCAATGAGCAGTTCTTC.